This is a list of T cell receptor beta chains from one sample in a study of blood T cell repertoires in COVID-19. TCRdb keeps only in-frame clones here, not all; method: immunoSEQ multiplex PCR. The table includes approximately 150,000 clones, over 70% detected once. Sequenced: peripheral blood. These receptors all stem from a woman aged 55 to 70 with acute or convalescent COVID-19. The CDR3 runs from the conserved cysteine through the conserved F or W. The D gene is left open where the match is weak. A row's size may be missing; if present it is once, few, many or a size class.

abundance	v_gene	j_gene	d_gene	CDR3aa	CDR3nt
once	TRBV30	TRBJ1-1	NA	CAWSGGQNTEAFF	TGTGCCTGGAGCGGTGGACAGAACACTGAAGCTTTCTTT
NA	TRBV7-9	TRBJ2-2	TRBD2	CASTLLGLARNTGELFF	TGTGCCAGCACCCTCTTAGGACTAGCGCGGAACACCGGGGAGCTGTTTTTT
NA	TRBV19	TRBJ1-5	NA	CASRTGYSNQPQHF	TGTGCCAGTAGAACAGGTTATAGCAATCAGCCCCAGCATTTT
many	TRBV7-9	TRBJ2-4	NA	CASSLEQGGKNIQYF	TGTGCCAGCAGCTTAGAACAGGGCGGCAAAAACATTCAGTACTTC
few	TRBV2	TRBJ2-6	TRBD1	CASSLTGASWGANVLTF	TGTGCCAGCAGCCTGACAGGGGCTTCCTGGGGGGCCAACGTCCTGACTTTC
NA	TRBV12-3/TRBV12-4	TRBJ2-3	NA	CASGGVRTDTQYF	TGTGCCAGCGGAGGGGTTCGTACAGATACGCAGTATTTT
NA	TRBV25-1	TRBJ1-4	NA	CASSEFSGTIGGNEKLFF	TGTGCCAGCAGTGAATTTTCCGGGACTATCGGGGGTAATGAAAAACTGTTTTTT
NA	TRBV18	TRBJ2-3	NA	CASSPLSDSTDTQYF	TGTGCCAGCTCCCCCTTGAGCGACAGCACAGATACGCAGTATTTT
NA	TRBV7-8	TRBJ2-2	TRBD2	CASSLRPSGATTGELFF	TGTGCCAGCAGCTTACGTCCTAGCGGAGCAACCACCGGGGAGCTGTTTTTT
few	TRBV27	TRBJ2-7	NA	CASSYGWAGSHYEQYF	TGTGCCAGCAGTTATGGCTGGGCGGGGAGTCACTACGAGCAGTACTTC
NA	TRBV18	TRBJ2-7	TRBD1	CASSPVATGSYEQYF	TGTGCCAGCTCACCTGTCGCGACAGGGTCCTACGAGCAGTACTTC
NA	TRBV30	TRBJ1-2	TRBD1	CAWSRQGADYGYTF	TGTGCCTGGAGTAGACAGGGGGCGGACTATGGCTACACCTTC
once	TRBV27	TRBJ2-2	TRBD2	CASSRGLAGYFAGELFF	TGTGCCAGCAGCCGAGGACTAGCGGGATATTTCGCCGGGGAGCTGTTTTTT
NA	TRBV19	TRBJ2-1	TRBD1	CASSSDRGAGNEQFF	TGTGCCAGTAGTAGCGACAGGGGGGCGGGCAATGAGCAGTTCTTC
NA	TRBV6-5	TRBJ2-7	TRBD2	CASSSGSGAYEQYF	TGTGCCAGCAGTAGCGGGAGCGGAGCTTACGAGCAGTACTTC
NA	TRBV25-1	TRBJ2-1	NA	CASSELGGVGNEQFF	TGTGCCAGCAGTGAATTAGGCGGGGTGGGGAATGAGCAGTTCTTC
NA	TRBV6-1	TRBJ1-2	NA	CASSEATGARGYTF	TGTGCCAGCAGTGAGGCGACAGGAGCTAGAGGCTACACCTTC
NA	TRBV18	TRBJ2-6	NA	CASSPTRPGANVLTF	TGTGCCAGCTCACCCACACGCCCCGGGGCCAACGTCCTGACTTTC
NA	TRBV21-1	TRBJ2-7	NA	CASSTLREPFEQYF	TGTGCCAGCAGCACGCTCCGGGAGCCCTTCGAGCAGTACTTC
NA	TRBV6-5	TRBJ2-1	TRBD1	CASSPWTGVGEQFF	TGTGCCAGCAGTCCCTGGACAGGGGTCGGTGAGCAGTTCTTC
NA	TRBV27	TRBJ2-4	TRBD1	CASRRQGTGAKNIQYF	TGTGCCAGCAGACGACAGGGGACGGGAGCCAAAAACATTCAGTACTTC
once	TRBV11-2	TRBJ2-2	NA	CASSHSGELFF	TGTGCCAGCAGCCACTCCGGGGAGCTGTTTTTT
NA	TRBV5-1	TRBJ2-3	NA	CASSRPDRASTDTQYF	TGCGCCAGCAGCCGACCGGACAGAGCTAGCACAGATACGCAGTATTTT
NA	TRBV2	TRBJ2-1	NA	CASSEQGSSYNEQFF	TGTGCCAGCAGTGAACAGGGGAGCTCCTACAATGAGCAGTTCTTC
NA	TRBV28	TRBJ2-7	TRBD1	CASSSGTGYEQYF	TGTGCCAGCAGTTCCGGGACAGGGTACGAGCAGTACTTC
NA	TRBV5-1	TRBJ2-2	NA	CASSYIKMIAGELFF	TGCGCCAGCAGCTACATCAAAATGATTGCCGGGGAGCTGTTTTTT
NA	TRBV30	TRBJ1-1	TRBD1	CAWSALGTDRGVTEAFF	TGTGCCTGGAGTGCCCTCGGCACGGACAGGGGAGTCACTGAAGCTTTCTTT
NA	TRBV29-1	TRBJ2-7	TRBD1	CSVEEGQGGEQYF	TGCAGCGTTGAAGAGGGACAGGGGGGCGAGCAGTACTTC
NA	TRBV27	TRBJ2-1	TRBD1	CASRADTGGVGNEQFF	TGTGCCAGCAGAGCCGATACAGGGGGCGTAGGCAATGAGCAGTTCTTC
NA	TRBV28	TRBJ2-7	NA	CASSFLDSSYEQYF	TGTGCCAGCAGTTTTCTCGACAGCTCCTACGAGCAGTACTTC
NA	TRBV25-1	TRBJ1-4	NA	CASSDGGWGEKLFF	TGTGCCAGCAGTGATGGAGGCTGGGGTGAAAAACTGTTTTTT
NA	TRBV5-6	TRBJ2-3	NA	CASSLLARRSTDTQYF	TGTGCCAGCAGTTTGTTAGCGCGCAGAAGCACAGATACGCAGTATTTT
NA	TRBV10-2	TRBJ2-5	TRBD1	CASSEWGQGVETQYF	TGCGCCAGCAGTGAGTGGGGACAGGGAGTTGAGACCCAGTACTTC
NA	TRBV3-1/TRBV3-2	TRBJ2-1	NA	CASSQAARGSEQFF	TGTGCCAGCAGCCAAGCCGCCCGGGGGAGTGAGCAGTTCTTC
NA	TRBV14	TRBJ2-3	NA	CASSQIGTDTQYF	TGTGCCAGCAGCCAAATCGGGACAGATACGCAGTATTTT